The entry that follows covers one T cell receptor beta chain sequence. These data belong to a study of T-cell reconstitution after alpha-beta-depleted transplantation in children. Unique molecular identifiers were incorporated during preparation of the TCRbeta library. One entry per CDR3 protein results from TCRdb running MiXCR on the PCR reads. The data contain 400,000 to 500,000 distinct CDR3 sequences, about a tenth of them seen just once; the ten biggest clones take up roughly 5%. With 5 bases clipped from V and 1 base from J, the junction kept 4 bases outside the gene matches. There are 17 residues in the CDR3.

The genes are TRBV12-3 or TRBV12-4 and TRBJ2-3, with 15 positions matching TRBD2. Sample: PBMCs from the stem cell graft donor, taken from the stem cell graft. The sequence derives from a human donor who donated a stem cell graft to a child with acute myeloid leukemia. The DNA of the CDR3 is TGTGCCAGCAGTCCGGGACTAGCGGGGGGCGGCACAGATACGCAGTATTTT. It encodes CASSPGLAGGGTDTQYF.